This record concerns one T cell receptor beta chain sequence. This clonotype was observed many times. This clone's antigen is unknown. No base qualities exist here, and no much larger clone lies one base off it. Ficoll-Paque density gradient centrifugation was used to isolate PBMCs. The data originate from a study of T-cell memory formation after mild COVID-19 (dated by TCRdb to the early 2020s). Regarding the complete study: TCR sequence clusters from the two donors were found to be largely donor specific. In two donors, T-cell clones that expanded and contracted after mild COVID-19 were tracked by sequencing TCRalpha and TCRbeta repertoires over time. Two young, previously healthy adult volunteers made up the cohort, one male and one female. The investigation overall reported the following: Contracting CD4+ clones were found mainly in CM and EM memory subsets, while CD8+ clones were enriched in EMRA. Only two mild cases were covered by the study, and larger cohorts that include severe cases with pre-infection samples were considered necessary. SARS-CoV-2 specificity of the second-wave clones peaking on day 37 was not confirmed. Clones contracting from day 15 to 85 had balanced CD4/CD8 phenotypes, while a second wave expanding from day 15 to 37 was biased towards CD4+. Some responding clones were found in pre-infection memory, which suggests that pre-existing cross-reactive memory T cells took part in the SARS-CoV-2 response.

According to the germline V gene, CDR1 reads SGHRS and CDR2 reads YFSETQ. V is reduced by 0 bases and J by 1 base, leaving a spacing of 5 bases between them. Its CDR3 holds 13 amino acids, cysteine through phenylalanine. Only the CDR3 portion is preserved as DNA: 39 bases, with reading frame beginning at the first base. Sequencing used an Illumina NovaSeq 6000. cDNA libraries for TCRalpha and TCRbeta were prepared by 5'RACE using constant-segment primers, with sample barcodes and unique molecular identifiers added. RNA was extracted from every sample with Trizol reagent. The libraries were amplified in two PCR steps, and the second step added a second sample barcode and Illumina TruSeq adapters. Libraries were sequenced on an Illumina NovaSeq with 2 x 150 bp paired-end reads. For the original study's pipeline: Reads were demultiplexed and collapsed into UMI-guided consensus sequences with migec v1.2.7. Using mixcr v2.1.11, the UMI consensuses were aligned to TRA and TRB V and J templates and assembled into clonotypes. Clonotypes were classified as expanded or contracted when called significant by both edgeR and NoisET, with noise models trained on biological replicates. For edgeR calls, a false discovery rate-adjusted p below 0.01 and a log2 fold-change threshold of 1 were applied. PCA with hierarchical clustering of max-normalized trajectories of the 1000 most abundant clonotypes was used as exploratory dynamics analysis. The CD4 or CD8 phenotype of responding clones was assigned using the separately sequenced CD4+ and CD8+ repertoires. The public reads were quality trimmed at Q25 with fastp and then assembled into clones with MiXCR by TCRdb, keeping productive beta chains. Each entry merges the rows of one CDR3 protein and shows their most common DNA and genes. The V and J calls and clone size are TCRdb's, not the authors'. The sample data list 150,000 to 200,000 distinct CDR3 sequences, and 20% to 25% of these were observed just once. The ten top clones hold roughly 24% of the sample.

The rearrangement combines TRBV5-1 with TRBJ2-7, and possibly TRBD1, on 5 matching bases. The specimen was PBMCs or a T cell subset sorted from them (not recorded which). The clonotype was recovered from an adult woman who had mild COVID-19 (a few samples of this study predate the infection). The sample titles of this study are shuffled in the database, so cell type and time point are left out; the donor was told from shared clones. In nucleotide form, the sequence is TGCGCCAGCAGCTTGGCAGGGTCCTACGAGCAGTACTTC. It translates to CASSLAGSYEQYF.